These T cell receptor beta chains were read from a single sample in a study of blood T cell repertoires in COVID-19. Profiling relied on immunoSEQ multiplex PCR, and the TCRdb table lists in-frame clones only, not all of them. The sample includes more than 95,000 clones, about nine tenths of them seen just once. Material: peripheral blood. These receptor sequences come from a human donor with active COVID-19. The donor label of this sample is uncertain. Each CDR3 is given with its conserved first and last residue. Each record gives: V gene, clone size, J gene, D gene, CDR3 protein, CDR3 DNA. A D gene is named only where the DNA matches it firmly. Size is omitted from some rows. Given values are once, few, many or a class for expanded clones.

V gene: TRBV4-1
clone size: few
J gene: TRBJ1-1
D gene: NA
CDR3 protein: CASSQGPYTEAFF
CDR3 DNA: TGCGCCAGCAGCCAAGGGCCCTACACTGAAGCTTTCTTT

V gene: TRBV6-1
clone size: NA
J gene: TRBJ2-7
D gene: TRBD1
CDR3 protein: CASSDQGQSDEQYF
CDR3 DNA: TGTGCCAGCAGTGACCAGGGACAGTCCGACGAGCAGTACTTC

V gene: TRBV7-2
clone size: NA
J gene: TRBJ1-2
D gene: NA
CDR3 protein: CASSLLRDIYGYTF
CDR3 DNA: TGTGCCAGCAGCTTACTGAGGGATATCTATGGCTACACCTTC

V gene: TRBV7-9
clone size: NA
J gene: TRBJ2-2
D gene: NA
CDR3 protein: CASSLTGVPGELFF
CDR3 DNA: TGTGCCAGCAGCTTAACGGGAGTCCCCGGGGAGCTGTTTTTT

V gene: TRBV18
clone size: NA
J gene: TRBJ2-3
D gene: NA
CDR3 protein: CASSPLQEGDTQYF
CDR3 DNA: TGTGCCAGCTCACCACTACAGGAGGGAGATACGCAGTATTTT

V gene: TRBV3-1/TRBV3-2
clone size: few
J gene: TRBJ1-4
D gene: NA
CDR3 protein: CASSQATSATNEKLFF
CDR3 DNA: TGTGCCAGCAGCCAAGCCACTTCTGCAACTAATGAAAAACTGTTTTTT

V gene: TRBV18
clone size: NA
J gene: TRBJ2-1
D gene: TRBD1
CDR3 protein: CASSPWTGDNEQFF
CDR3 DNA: TGTGCCAGCTCACCTTGGACAGGGGACAATGAGCAGTTCTTC

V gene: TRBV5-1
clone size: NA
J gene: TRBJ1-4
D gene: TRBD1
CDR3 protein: CASSLGQGGPNEKLFF
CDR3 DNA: TGCGCCAGCAGCCTGGGACAGGGGGGCCCTAATGAAAAACTGTTTTTT

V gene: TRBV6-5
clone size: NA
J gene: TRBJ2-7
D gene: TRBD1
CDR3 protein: CASSYTDRTGAGEQYF
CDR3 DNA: TGTGCCAGCAGTTACACCGATAGGACAGGGGCGGGGGAGCAGTACTTC

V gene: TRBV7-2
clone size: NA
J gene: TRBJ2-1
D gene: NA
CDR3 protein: CASSLTGGAGNEQFF
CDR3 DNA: TGTGCCAGCAGCTTAACAGGGGGGGCTGGCAATGAGCAGTTCTTC

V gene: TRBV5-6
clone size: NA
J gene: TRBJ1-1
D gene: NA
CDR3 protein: CASSFKSGNTEAFF
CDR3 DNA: TGTGCCAGCAGCTTCAAATCGGGGAACACTGAAGCTTTCTTT

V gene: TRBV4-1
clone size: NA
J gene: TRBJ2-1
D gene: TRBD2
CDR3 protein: CASSQKGLSSYNEQFF
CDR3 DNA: TGCGCCAGCAGCCAAAAGGGACTATCCTCCTACAATGAGCAGTTCTTC

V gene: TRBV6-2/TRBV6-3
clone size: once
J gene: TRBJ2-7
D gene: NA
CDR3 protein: CASSTLGVRQDDF
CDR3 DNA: TGTGCCAGCAGCACACTGGGAGTTAGGCAGGACGACTTC

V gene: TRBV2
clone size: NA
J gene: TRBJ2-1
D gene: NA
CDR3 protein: CASSLDTGTEEQFF
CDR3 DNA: TGTGCCAGCAGCCTAGATACAGGGACGGAAGAGCAGTTCTTC

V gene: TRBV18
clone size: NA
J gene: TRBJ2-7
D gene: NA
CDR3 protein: CASSTTGGQAGNEQYF
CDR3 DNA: TGTGCCAGCTCGACCACCGGTGGACAGGCGGGAAACGAGCAGTACTTC

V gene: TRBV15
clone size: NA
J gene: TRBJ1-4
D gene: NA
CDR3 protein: CATSPRSAGNEKLFF
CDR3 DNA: TGTGCCACCAGCCCCCGTTCGGCCGGGAATGAAAAACTGTTTTTT

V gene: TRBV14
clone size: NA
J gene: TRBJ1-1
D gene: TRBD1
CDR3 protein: CASSKPGQGLNTEAFF
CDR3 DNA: TGTGCCAGCAGCAAACCGGGACAGGGGTTGAACACTGAAGCTTTCTTT

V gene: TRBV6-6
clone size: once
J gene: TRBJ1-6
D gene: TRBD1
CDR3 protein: CASIRDRENSPLHF
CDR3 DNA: TGTGCCAGCATACGGGACAGGGAAAATTCACCCCTCCACTTT

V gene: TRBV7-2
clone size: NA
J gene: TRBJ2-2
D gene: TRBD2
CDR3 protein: CASSLGASGDLFF
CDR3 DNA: TGTGCCAGCAGCTTAGGAGCTAGCGGGGACTTGTTTTTT

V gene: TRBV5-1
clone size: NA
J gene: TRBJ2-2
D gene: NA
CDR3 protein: CASSFNSGNTGELFF
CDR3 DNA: TGCGCCAGCAGCTTTAACTCCGGGAACACCGGGGAGCTGTTTTTT

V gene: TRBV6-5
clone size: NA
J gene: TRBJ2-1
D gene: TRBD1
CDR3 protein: CASRGTGRGNEQFF
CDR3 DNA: TGTGCCAGCAGAGGGACAGGTCGGGGCAATGAGCAGTTCTTC

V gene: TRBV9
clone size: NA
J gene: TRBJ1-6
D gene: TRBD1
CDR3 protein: CASSAQGAGSPLHF
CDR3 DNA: TGTGCCAGCAGCGCGCAGGGGGCGGGTTCACCCCTCCACTTT

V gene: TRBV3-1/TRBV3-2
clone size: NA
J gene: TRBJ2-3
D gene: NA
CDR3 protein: CASSQDRRTLGSLADTQYF
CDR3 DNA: TGTGCCAGCAGCCAGGACCGACGGACCCTAGGGAGTCTGGCAGATACGCAGTATTTT

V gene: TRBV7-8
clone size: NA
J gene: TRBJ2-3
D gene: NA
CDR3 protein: CASSSARVDTQYF
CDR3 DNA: TGTGCCAGCAGCTCCGCCCGGGTAGATACGCAGTATTTT

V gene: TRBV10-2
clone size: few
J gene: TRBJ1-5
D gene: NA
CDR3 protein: CASSERGDQPQHF
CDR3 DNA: TGCGCCAGCAGTGAGCGGGGGGATCAGCCCCAGCATTTT

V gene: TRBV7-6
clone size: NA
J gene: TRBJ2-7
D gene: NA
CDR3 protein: CASSLNDGQSYEQYF
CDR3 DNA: TGTGCCAGCAGCCTCAACGACGGACAGTCCTACGAGCAGTACTTC

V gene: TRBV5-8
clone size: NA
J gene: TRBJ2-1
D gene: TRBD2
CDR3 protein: CASSREAGNGNEQFF
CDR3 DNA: TGTGCCAGCAGCCGGGAGGCAGGGAATGGGAATGAGCAGTTCTTC

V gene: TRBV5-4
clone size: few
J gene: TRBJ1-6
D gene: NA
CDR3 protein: CASSRDTNSPLHF
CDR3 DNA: TGTGCCAGCAGCCGGGACACTAATTCACCCCTCCACTTT

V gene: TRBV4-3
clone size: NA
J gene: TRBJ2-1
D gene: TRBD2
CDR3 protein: CASSQDLAGGQFF
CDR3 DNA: TGCGCCAGCAGCCAAGATTTAGCGGGCGGGCAGTTCTTC

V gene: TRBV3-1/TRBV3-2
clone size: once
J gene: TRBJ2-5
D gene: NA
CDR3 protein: CASSQVSGKETQYF
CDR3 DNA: TGTGCCAGCAGCCAAGTTTCAGGGAAAGAGACCCAGTACTTC

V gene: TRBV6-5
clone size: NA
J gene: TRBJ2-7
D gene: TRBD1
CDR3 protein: CASQIGQGSIYEQYF
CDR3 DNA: TGTGCCAGTCAAATCGGACAGGGGTCCATCTACGAGCAGTACTTC

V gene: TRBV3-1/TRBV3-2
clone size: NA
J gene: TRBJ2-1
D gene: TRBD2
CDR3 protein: CASSINLAGGPKDEQFF
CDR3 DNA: TGTGCCAGCAGTATAAATTTAGCGGGGGGGCCGAAGGATGAGCAGTTCTTC

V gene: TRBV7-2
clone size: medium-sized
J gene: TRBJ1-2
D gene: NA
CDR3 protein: CASSYRDFYGYTF
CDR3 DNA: TGTGCCAGCAGCTACCGGGATTTCTATGGCTACACCTTC

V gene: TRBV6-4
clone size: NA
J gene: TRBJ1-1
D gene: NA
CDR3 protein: CASSVPGEENTEAFF
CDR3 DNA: TGTGCCAGCAGTGTCCCGGGAGAGGAGAACACTGAAGCTTTCTTT

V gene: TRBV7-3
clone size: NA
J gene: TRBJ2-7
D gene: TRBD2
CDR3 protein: CASSPAGLAGLEGQYF
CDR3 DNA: TGTGCCAGCAGCCCGGCCGGTCTAGCGGGGCTGGAGGGGCAGTACTTC

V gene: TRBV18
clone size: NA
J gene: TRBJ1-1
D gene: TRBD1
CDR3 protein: CASSPATGGQGDAEAFF
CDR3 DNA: TGTGCCAGCTCTCCCGCGACAGGGGGACAGGGGGACGCTGAAGCTTTCTTT

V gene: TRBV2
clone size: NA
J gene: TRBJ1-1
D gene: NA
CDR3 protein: CASSVTFRGRSNTEAFF
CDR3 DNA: TGTGCCAGCAGTGTCACATTTCGGGGTAGGTCGAACACTGAAGCTTTCTTT

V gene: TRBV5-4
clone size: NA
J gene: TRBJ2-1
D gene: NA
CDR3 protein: CASSPKQDPYNEQFF
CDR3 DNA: TGTGCCAGCAGCCCCAAACAGGACCCCTACAATGAGCAGTTCTTC

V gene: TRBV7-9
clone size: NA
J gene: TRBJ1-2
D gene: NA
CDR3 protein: CASSLHPPLASYGYTF
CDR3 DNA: TGTGCCAGCAGCTTACATCCTCCACTCGCGTCCTATGGCTACACCTTC

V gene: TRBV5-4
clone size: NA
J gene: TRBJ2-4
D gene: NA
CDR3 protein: CASSLGGLAKNIQYF
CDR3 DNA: TGTGCCAGCAGCTTGGGTGGCTTAGCCAAAAACATTCAGTACTTC

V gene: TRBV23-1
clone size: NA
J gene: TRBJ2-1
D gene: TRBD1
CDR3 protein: CASSQVGTGRANEQFF
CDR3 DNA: TGCGCCAGCAGTCAAGTCGGGACAGGGAGAGCCAATGAGCAGTTCTTC

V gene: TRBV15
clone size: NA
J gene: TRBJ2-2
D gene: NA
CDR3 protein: CATSRDRGNTGELFF
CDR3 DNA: TGTGCCACCAGCAGAGACAGGGGAAACACCGGGGAGCTGTTTTTT

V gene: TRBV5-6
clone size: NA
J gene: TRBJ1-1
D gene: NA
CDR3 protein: CASSSELTREAFF
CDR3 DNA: TGTGCCAGCAGCTCCGAGTTAACCCGGGAAGCTTTCTTT

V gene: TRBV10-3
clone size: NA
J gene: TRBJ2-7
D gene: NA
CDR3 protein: CAISEGAGREQYF
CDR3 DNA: TGTGCCATCAGTGAGGGAGCAGGGCGCGAGCAGTACTTC

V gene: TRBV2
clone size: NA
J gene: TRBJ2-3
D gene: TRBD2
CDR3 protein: CASRIQAGADTQYF
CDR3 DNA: TGTGCCAGCAGGATCCAAGCGGGGGCCGATACGCAGTATTTT

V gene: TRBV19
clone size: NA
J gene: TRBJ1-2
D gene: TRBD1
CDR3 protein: CASSPRDRGRGYGYTF
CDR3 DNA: TGTGCCAGTAGTCCCCGGGACAGGGGGCGCGGCTATGGCTACACCTTC

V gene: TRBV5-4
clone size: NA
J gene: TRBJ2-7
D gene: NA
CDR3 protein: CASSTGHFNEQYF
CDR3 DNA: TGTGCCAGCAGCACGGGACACTTCAACGAGCAGTACTTC

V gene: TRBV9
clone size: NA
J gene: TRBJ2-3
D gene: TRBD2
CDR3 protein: CASSGSGGTLTDTQYF
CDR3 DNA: TGTGCCAGCAGCGGTAGCGGGGGGACCCTCACAGATACGCAGTATTTT

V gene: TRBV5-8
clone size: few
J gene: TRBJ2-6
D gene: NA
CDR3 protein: CASSLGQGIAGANVLTF
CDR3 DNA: TGTGCCAGCAGCTTGGGGCAGGGGATAGCCGGGGCCAACGTCCTGACTTTC

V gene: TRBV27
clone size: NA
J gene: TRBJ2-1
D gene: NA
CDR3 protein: CASFHREKGSYNEQFF
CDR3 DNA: TGTGCCAGCTTTCACAGGGAAAAAGGTTCCTACAATGAGCAGTTCTTC

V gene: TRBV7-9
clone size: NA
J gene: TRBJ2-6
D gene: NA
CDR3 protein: CASSLGAGSGANVLTF
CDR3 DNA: TGTGCCAGCAGCTTAGGGGCAGGCTCTGGGGCCAACGTCCTGACTTTC

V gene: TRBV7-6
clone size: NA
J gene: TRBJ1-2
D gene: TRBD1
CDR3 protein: CASSDYGTVTNYGYTF
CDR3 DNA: TGTGCCAGCAGCGACTACGGGACAGTAACTAACTATGGCTACACCTTC

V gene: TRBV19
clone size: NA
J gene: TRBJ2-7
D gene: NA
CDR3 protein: CASSIGAGARDEQYF
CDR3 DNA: TGTGCCAGTAGTATAGGCGCAGGGGCCCGGGACGAGCAGTACTTC

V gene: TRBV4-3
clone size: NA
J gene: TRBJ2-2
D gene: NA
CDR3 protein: CASSQVGRGQNTGELFF
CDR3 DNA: TGCGCCAGCAGCCAAGTAGGCAGGGGCCAAAACACCGGGGAGCTGTTTTTT